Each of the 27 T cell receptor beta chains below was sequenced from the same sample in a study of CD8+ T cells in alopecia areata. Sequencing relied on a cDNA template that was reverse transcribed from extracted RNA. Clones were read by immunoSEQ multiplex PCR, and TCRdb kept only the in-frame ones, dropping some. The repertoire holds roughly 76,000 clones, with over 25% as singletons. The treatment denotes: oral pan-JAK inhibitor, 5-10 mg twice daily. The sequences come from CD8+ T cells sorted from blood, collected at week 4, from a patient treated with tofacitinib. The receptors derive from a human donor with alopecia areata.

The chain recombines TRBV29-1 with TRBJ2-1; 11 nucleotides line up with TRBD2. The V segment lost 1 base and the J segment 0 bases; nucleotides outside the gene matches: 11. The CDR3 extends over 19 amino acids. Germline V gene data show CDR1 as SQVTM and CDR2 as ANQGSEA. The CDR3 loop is CSVEAVLAGGRSSYNEQFF. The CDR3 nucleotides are TGCAGCGTTGAAGCCGTTCTAGCGGGAGGCCGTAGCTCCTACAATGAGCAGTTCTTC.

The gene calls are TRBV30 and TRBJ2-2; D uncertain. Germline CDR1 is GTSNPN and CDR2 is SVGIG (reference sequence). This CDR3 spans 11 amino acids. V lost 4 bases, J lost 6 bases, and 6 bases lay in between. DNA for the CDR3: TGTGCCTGGATCCTTGCCGGGGAGCTGTTTTTT. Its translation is CAWILAGELFF.

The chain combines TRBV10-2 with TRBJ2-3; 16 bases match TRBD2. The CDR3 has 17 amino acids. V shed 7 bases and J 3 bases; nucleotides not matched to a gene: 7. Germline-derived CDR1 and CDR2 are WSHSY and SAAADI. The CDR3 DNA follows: TGCGCCAGCACAGGGACTAGCGGGAGGGTTGCGACAGATACGCAGTATTTT. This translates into CASTGTSGRVATDTQYF.

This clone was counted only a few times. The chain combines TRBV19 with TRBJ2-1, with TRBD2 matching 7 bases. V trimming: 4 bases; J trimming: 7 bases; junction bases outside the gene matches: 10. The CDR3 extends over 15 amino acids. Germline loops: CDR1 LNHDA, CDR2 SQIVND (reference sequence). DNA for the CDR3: TGTGCCAGTAGTACCTCGGGCGGGAGAGGGAATGAGCAGTTCTTC. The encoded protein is CASSTSGGRGNEQFF.

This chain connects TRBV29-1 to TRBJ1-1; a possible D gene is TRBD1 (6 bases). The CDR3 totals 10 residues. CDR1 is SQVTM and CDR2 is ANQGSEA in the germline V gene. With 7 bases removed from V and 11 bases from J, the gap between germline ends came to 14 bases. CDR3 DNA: TGCAGCGCTGTTACAGGGCCGGCTTTCTTT. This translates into CSAVTGPAFF.

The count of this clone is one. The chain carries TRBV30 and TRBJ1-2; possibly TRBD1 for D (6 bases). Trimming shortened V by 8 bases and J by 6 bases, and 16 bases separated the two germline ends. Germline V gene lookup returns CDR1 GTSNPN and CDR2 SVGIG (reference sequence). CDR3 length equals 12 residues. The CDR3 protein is CAGPTGGNGYTF. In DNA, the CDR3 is TGTGCCGGGCCGACCGGGGGCAATGGCTACACCTTC.

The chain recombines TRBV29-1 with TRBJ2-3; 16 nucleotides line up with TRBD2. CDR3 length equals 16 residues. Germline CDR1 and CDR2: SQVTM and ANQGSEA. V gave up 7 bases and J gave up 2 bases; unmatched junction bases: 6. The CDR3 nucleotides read TGCAGCGCCGAAGGGACTAGCGGGAGGGCCACAGATACGCAGTATTTT. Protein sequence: CSAEGTSGRATDTQYF.

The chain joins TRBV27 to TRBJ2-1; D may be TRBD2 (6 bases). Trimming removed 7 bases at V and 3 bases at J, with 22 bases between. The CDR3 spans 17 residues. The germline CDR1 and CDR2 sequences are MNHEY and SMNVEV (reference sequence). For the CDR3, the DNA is TGTGCCAGCAACCTTGGAGGGGTGGCCCCCCACTACAATGAGCAGTTCTTC. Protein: CASNLGGVAPHYNEQFF.

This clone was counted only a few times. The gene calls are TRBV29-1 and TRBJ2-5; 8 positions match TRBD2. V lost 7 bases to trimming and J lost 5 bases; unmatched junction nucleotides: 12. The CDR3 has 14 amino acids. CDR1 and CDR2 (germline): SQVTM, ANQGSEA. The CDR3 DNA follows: TGCAGCGCAAAGGAGCGGGAGCTTCGGGAGACCCAGTACTTC. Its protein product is CSAKERELRETQYF.

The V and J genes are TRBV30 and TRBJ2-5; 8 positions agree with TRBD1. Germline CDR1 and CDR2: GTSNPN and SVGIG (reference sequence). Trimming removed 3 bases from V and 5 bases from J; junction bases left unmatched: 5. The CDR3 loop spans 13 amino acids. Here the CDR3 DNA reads TGTGCCTGGAGGCTCCAGGGGGCCGAGACCCAGTACTTC. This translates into CAWRLQGAETQYF.

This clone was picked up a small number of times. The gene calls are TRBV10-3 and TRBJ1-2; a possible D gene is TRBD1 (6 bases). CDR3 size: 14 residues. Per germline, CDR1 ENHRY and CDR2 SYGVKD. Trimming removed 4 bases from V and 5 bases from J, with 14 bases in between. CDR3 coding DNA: TGTGCCATCAGTGGCGCCCAGGACAGTTATGGCTACACCTTC. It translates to CAISGAQDSYGYTF.

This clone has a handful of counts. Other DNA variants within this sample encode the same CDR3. The CDR3 region is CASSLGADTQYF. The CDR3 DNA follows: TGTGCCAGCAGCTTAGGCGCAGATACGCAGTATTTT. This chain joins TRBV11-2 and TRBJ2-3, with D uncertain. Germline CDR1 and CDR2: SGHAT and FQNNGV. The V and J ends lost 1 base and 4 bases respectively, with 3 bases between them. The CDR3 contains 12 residues. The full variable domain, its missing parts supplied by reference TRBV11-2 and TRBJ2-3, is EAGVAQSPRYKIIEKRQSVAFWCNPISGHATLYWYQQILGQGPKLLIQFQNNGVVDDSQLPKDRFSAERLKGVDSTLKIQPAKLEDSAVYLCASSLGADTQYFGPGTRLTVL.

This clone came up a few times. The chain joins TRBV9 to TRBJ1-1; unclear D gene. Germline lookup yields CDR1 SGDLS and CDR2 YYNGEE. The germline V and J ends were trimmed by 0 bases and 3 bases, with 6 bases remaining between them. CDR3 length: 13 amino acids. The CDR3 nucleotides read TGTGCCAGCAGCGTAGGGTCGGACACTGAAGCTTTCTTT. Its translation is CASSVGSDTEAFF.

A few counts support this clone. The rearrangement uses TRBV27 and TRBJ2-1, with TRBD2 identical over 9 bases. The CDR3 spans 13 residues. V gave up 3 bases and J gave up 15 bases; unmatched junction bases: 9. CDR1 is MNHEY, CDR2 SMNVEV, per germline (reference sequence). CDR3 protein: CASSFGLAGEMFF. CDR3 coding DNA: TGTGCCAGCAGTTTTGGTTTAGCGGGAGAGATGTTCTTC.

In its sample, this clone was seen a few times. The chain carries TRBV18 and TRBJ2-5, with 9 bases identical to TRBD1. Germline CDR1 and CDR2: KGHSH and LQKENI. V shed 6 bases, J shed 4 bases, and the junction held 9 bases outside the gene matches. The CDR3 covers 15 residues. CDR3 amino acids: CASSPGQGPRETQYF. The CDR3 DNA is TGTGCCAGCTCCCCGGGACAGGGCCCCCGAGAGACCCAGTACTTC.

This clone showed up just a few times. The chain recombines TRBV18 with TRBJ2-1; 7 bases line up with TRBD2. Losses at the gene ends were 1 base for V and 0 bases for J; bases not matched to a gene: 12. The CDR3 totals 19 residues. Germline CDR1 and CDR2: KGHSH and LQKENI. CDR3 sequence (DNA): TGTGCCAGCTCACCACGGGTCGGGGGGATAGAGAGCTCCTACAATGAGCAGTTCTTC. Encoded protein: CASSPRVGGIESSYNEQFF.

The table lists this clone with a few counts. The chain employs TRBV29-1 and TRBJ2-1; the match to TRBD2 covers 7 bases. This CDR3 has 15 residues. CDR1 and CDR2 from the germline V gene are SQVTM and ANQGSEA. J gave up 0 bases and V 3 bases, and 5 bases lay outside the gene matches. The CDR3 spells CSVDGLADSYNEQFF. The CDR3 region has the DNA TGCAGCGTTGACGGTCTAGCGGACTCCTACAATGAGCAGTTCTTC.

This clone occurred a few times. The CDR3 DNA reads TGTGCCTGGAGTGGGGGACAGAATGAAAAACTGTTTTTT. This sequence encodes CAWSGGQNEKLFF. This chain links TRBV30 with TRBJ1-4; 7 bases align to TRBD1. The germline CDR1 and CDR2 sequences are GTSNPN and SVGIG (reference sequence). V lost 1 base, J lost 5 bases, and 1 base stayed unmatched. The CDR3 has 13 residues.

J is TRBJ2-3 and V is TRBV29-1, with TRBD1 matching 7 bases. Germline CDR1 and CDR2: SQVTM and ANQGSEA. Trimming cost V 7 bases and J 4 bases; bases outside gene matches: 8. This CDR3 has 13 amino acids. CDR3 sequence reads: CSARTGLPDTQYF. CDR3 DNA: TGCAGCGCCAGGACAGGTCTTCCAGATACGCAGTATTTT.

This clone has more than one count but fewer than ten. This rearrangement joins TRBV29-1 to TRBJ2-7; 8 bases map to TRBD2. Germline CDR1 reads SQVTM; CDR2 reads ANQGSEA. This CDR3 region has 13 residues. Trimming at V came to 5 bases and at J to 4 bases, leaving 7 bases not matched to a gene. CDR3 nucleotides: TGCAGCGTTTCACTAGCGGAAATGTACGAGCAGTACTTC. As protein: CSVSLAEMYEQYF.

CDR3 region: CASSIAGEETQYF. DNA for the CDR3: TGTGCCAGTAGTATAGCGGGAGAGGAGACCCAGTACTTC. The V and J genes are TRBV19 and TRBJ2-5, with a tentative D call TRBD2 (6 bases). This CDR3 contains 13 residues. The germline CDR1 and CDR2 sequences are LNHDA and SQIVND (reference sequence). V lost 1 base to trimming and J lost 5 bases, with 8 bases between them.

The CDR3 here is CASSLPDGANVLTF. Here the CDR3 DNA reads TGTGCCAGCAGTTTACCCGATGGGGCCAACGTCCTGACTTTC. This sequence joins TRBV28 and TRBJ2-6; D gene uncertain. Trimming left V 2 bases short and J 3 bases short, with 5 bases between. Germline CDR1 is MDHEN and CDR2 is SYDVKM. This CDR3 spans 14 amino acids.

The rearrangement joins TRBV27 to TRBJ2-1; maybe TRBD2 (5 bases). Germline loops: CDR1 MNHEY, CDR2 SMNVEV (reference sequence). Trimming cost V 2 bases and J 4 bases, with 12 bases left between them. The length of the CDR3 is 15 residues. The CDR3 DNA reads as TGTGCCAGCAGTTTACCAGCGGTAGGGTACAATGAGCAGTTCTTC. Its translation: CASSLPAVGYNEQFF.

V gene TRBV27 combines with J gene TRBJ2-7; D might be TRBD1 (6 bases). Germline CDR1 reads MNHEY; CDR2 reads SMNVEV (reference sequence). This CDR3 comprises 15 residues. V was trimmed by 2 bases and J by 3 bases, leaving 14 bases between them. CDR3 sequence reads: CASSLTPGEHYEQYF. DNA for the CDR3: TGTGCCAGCAGTTTAACGCCAGGGGAGCACTACGAGCAGTACTTC.

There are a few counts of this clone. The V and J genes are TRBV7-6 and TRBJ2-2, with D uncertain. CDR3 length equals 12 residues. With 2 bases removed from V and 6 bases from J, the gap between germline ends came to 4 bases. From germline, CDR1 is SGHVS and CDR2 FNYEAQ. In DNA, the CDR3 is TGTGCCAGCAGCTTATTGGCCGGGGAGCTGTTTTTT. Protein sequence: CASSLLAGELFF.

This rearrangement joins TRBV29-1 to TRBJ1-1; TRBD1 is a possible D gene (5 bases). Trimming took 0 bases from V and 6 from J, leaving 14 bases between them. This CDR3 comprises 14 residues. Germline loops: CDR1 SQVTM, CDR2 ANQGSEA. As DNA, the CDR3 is TGCAGCGTTGAAGATCGGGGGGTAGCCCCTGAAGCTTTCTTT. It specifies CSVEDRGVAPEAFF.

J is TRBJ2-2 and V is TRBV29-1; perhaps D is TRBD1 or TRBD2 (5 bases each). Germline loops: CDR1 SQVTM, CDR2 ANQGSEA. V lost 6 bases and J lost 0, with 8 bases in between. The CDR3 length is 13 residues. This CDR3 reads CSVLGPNTGELFF. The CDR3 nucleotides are TGCAGCGTGCTGGGACCGAACACCGGGGAGCTGTTTTTT.